The present T cell receptor (beta chain) was sequenced within a study of blood T cells in healthy people across ages. Trimming took off 8 bases at V and 7 bases at J, with 12 bases between the two ends. Germline loops: CDR1 MNHEY, CDR2 SMNVEV (reference sequence). This CDR3 spans 12 amino acids. It was with a sample-barcoded 5' primer and a J-beta primer mix that a second PCR of about 6 to 11 cycles was run. One entry per CDR3 protein, called by TCRdb with MiXCR from the 5' RACE reads. The sample holds approximately 820,000 distinct CDR3 sequences, around 43% seen once. The clonotype was recovered from a man in his 60s in good health. Sequences were obtained from blood. V usage is TRBV27 and J usage is TRBJ1-5; D gene unclear. CDR3 amino acids: CASGYPDQPQHF. The CDR3 bases are TGTGCCAGCGGGTACCCGGACCAGCCCCAGCATTTT.